This T cell receptor (beta chain) was documented in a study of a mutant IDH1 vaccine in newly diagnosed glioma. As regards this clone: Its antigen is not known.

Profiled with immunoSEQ multiplex PCR; TCRdb holds only in-frame clones, not every one. The sample has around 38,000 clones, approximately 80% seen once. As for time point: week 5, during vaccination. With topical imiquimod, each dose of the vaccine consisted of 300 ug of mutant IDH1 20-mer peptide. Germline V gene data show CDR1 as SGHAT and CDR2 as FQNNGV. CDR3 length: 18 residues. Between the trimmed V and J ends, which lost 1 base and 0 bases, there was a span of 13 bases. This sequence was found in a man in his thirties or forties with glioma. The gene calls are TRBV11-2 and TRBJ2-6, with D possibly being TRBD1 or TRBD2 (5 bases each). This specimen consisted of PBMCs, obtained from a glioma patient whose treatment included an IDH1 peptide vaccine. CDR3 in DNA: TGTGCCAGCAGCTTAGTGGTCGGGACCATCTCTGGGGCCAACGTCCTGACTTTC. Its translation is CASSLVVGTISGANVLTF.